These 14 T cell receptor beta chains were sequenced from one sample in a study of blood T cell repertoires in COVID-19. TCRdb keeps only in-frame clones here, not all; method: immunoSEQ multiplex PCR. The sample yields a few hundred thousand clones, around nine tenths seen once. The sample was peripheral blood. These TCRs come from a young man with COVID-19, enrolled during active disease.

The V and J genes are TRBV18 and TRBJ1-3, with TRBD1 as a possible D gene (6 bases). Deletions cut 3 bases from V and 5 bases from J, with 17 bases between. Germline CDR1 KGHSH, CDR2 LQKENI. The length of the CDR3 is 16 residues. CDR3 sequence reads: CASSPLQDSRRNTIYF. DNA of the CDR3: TGTGCCAGCTCACCCCTCCAGGACAGCCGAAGAAACACCATATATTTT.

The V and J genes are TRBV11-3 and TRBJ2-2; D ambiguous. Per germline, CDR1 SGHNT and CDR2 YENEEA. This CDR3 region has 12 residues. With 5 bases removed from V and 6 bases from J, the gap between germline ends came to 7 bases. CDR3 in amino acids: CASSQDPGELFF. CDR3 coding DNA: TGTGCCAGCAGCCAGGATCCCGGGGAGCTGTTTTTT.

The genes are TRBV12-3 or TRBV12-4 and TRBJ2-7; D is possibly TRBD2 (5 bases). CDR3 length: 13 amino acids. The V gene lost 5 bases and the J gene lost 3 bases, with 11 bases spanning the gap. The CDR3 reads CASSPRRDYEQYF. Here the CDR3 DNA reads TGTGCCAGCAGTCCTCGACGGGACTACGAGCAGTACTTC.

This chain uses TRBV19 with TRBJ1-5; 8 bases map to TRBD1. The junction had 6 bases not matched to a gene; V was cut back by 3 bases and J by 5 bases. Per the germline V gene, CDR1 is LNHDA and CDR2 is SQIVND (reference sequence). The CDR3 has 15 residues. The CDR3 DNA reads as TGTGCCAGTAGTATTACGGGACAGGCTTATCAGCCCCAGCATTTT. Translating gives CASSITGQAYQPQHF.

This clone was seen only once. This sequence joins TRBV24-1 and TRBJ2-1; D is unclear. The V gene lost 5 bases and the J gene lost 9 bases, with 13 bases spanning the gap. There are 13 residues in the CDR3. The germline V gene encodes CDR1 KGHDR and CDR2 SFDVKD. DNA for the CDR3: TGTGCCACCAGTGGTTCTGGTTTCGGTGAGCAGTTCTTC. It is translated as CATSGSGFGEQFF.

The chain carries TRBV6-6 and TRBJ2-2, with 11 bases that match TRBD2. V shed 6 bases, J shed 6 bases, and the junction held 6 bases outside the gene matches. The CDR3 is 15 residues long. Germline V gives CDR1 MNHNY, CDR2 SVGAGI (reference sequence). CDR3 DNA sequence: TGTGCCAGCAGAGTAGCGGGAGGGCCTGCCGGGGAGCTGTTTTTT. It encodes CASRVAGGPAGELFF.

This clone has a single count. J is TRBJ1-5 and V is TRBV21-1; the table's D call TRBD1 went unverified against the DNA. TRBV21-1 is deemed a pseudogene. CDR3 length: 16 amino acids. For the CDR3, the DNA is TGTGCCAGCAGCCCCTTTCACAGGGGTCGGGACCAGCCCCAGCATTTT. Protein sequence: CASSPFHRGRDQPQHF.

The CDR3 nucleotides read TGTGCCAGCAGCTCCACGGGACTAGCGGGCGCGAGCTCCTACGAGCAGTACTTC. The encoded protein is CASSSTGLAGASSYEQYF. The chain joins TRBV7-9 to TRBJ2-7; 12 bases agree with TRBD2. Germline V gene sequence: CDR1 SEHNR, CDR2 FQNEAQ (reference sequence). Germline trimming cut 4 bases from V and 0 bases from J; bases unmatched to any gene: 10. The CDR3 totals 18 residues.

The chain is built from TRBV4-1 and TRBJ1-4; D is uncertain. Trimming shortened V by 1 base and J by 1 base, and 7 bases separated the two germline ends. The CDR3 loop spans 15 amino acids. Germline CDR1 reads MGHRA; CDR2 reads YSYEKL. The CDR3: CASSQGYKTNEKLFF. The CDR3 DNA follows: TGCGCCAGCAGCCAAGGGTACAAAACTAATGAAAAACTGTTTTTT.

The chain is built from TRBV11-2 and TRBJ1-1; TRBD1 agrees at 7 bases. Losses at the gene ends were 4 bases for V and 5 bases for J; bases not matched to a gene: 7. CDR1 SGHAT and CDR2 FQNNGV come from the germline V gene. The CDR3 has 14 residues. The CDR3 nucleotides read TGTGCCAGCAGCTCAGGGACAGTAGGTACTGAAGCTTTCTTT. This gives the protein CASSSGTVGTEAFF.

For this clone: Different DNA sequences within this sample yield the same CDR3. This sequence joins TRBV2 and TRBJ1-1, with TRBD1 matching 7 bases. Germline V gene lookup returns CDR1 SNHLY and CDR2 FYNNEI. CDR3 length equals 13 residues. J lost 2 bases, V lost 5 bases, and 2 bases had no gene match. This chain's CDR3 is CASSRQGNTEAFF. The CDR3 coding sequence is TGTGCCAGCAGTCGACAGGGAAACACTGAAGCTTTCTTT.

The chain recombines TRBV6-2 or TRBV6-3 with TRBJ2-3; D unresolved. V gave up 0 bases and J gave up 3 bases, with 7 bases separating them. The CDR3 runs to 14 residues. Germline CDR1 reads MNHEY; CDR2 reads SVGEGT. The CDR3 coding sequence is TGTGCCAGCAGTTACTCCTTATCGACAGATACGCAGTATTTT. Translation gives CASSYSLSTDTQYF.

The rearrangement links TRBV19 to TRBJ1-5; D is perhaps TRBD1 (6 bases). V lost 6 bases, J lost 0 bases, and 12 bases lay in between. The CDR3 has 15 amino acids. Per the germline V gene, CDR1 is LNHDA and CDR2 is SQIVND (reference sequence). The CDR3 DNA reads TGTGCCAGTAGAACAGGGATTTATAGCAATCAGCCCCAGCATTTT. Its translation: CASRTGIYSNQPQHF. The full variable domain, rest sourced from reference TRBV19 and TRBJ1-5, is DGGITQSPKYLFRKEGQNVTLSCEQNLNHDAMYWYRQDPGQGLRLIYYSQIVNDFQKGDIAEGYSVSREKKESFPLTVTSAQKNPTAFYLCASRTGIYSNQPQHFGDGTRLSIL.

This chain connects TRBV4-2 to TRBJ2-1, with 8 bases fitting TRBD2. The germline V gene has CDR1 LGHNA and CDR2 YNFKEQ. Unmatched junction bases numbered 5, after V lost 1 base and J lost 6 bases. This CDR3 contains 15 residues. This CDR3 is CASSQVGGGINEQFF. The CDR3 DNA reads TGTGCCAGCAGCCAAGTGGGCGGGGGGATCAATGAGCAGTTCTTC.